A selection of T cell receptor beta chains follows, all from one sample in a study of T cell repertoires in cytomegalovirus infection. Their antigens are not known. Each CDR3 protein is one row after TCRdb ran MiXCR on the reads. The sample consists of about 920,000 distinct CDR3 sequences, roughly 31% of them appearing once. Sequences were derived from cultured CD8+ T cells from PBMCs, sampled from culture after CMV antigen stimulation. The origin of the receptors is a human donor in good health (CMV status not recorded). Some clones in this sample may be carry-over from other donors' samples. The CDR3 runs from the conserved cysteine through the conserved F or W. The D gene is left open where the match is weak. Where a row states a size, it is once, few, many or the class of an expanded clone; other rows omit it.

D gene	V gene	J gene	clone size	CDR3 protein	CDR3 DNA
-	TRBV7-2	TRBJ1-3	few	CASREGSGNTIYF	TGTGCCAGCAGGGAGGGTTCTGGAAACACCATATATTTT
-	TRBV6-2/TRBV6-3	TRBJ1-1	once	CASRTSSSNTEAFF	TGTGCCAGCAGAACCTCCTCAAGTAACACTGAAGCTTTCTTT
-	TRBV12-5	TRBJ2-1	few	CASGFRGISYNEQFF	TGTGCTAGTGGTTTCAGAGGGATCTCCTACAATGAGCAGTTCTTC
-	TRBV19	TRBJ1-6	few	CASTGGRFNSPLHF	TGTGCCAGTACCGGGGGACGATTTAATTCACCCCTCCACTTT
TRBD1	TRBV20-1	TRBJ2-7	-	CSATTGGRLRQEQYF	TGCAGTGCTACCACAGGGGGCCGACTGCGGCAGGAGCAGTACTTC
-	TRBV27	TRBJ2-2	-	CASNSPGDGELFF	TGTGCCAGCAATTCCCCCGGGGACGGGGAGCTGTTTTTT
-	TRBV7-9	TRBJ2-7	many	CASSLGVGLNGYEQYF	TGTGCCAGCAGCTTAGGAGTCGGGCTCAACGGCTACGAGCAGTACTTC
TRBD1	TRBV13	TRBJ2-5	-	CASGAGRGRRETQYF	TGTGCCAGCGGGGCGGGCAGGGGGCGTCGGGAGACCCAGTACTTC
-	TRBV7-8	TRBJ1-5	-	CASSWSGGREPQHF	TGTGCCAGCAGCTGGTCGGGGGGCCGGGAGCCCCAGCATTTT
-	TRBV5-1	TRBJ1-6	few	CASSTAESSYNSPLHF	TGCGCCAGCAGCACGGCAGAGAGCTCCTATAATTCACCCCTCCACTTT
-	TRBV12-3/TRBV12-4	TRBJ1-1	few	CASAGNLAEAFF	TGTGCCAGCGCAGGGAATTTAGCTGAAGCTTTCTTT
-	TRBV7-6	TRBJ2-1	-	CASSTRQAEQFF	TGTGCCAGCAGCACAAGACAGGCTGAGCAGTTCTTC
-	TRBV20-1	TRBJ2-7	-	CSASRAGLPYEQYF	TGCAGTGCTAGTCGGGCAGGTCTTCCCTACGAGCAGTACTTC
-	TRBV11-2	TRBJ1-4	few	CASSASSGEKLFF	TGTGCCAGCAGTGCATCCTCCGGTGAAAAACTGTTTTTT
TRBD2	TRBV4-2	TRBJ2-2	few	CASSQDRGGIHTGELFF	TGTGCCAGCAGCCAAGACCGGGGGGGGATTCACACCGGGGAGCTGTTTTTT
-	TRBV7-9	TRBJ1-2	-	CASTQPVELKLANYGYTF	TGTGCCAGCACCCAACCGGTGGAGTTGAAGTTAGCTAACTATGGCTACACCTTC
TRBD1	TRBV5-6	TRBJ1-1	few	CASSRTGPEAFF	TGTGCCAGCAGCCGGACAGGGCCTGAAGCTTTCTTT
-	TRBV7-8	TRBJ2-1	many	CASSVRGSTYNEQFF	TGTGCCAGCAGCGTAAGGGGATCAACCTACAATGAGCAGTTCTTC
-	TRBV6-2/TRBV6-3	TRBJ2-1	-	CASSYLGGRYNEQFF	TGTGCCAGCAGTTACCTAGGGGGTCGCTACAATGAGCAGTTCTTC
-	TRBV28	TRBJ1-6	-	CASSRSGTRYSPLHF	TGTGCCAGCAGTAGATCAGGGACAAGGTATTCACCCCTCCACTTT
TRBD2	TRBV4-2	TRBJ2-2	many	CASSQDFSGGAGELFF	TGTGCCAGCAGCCAAGATTTTAGCGGGGGGGCCGGGGAGCTGTTTTTT
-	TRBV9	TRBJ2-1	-	CASSVVGGGFDEQFF	TGTGCCAGCAGCGTAGTGGGGGGCGGGTTTGACGAGCAGTTCTTC